This T cell receptor (beta chain) stems from a study of shared clonotypes between healthy human individuals. Findings and caveats of the study: Some naive CD4 clonotypes, roughly 4.5%, turned up in common across a handful of donors.

Germline assignment: CDR1 LGHNA and CDR2 YSLEER. V lost 4 bases, J lost 0 bases, and 7 bases stayed unmatched. The CDR3 loop spans 16 amino acids. Clones were read by immunoSEQ multiplex PCR, and TCRdb kept only the in-frame ones, dropping some. The data contain some 2,000,000 clones, nearly 97% of them singletons. Adult Caucasians living in Nashville, Tennessee made up all of the donors. CD4+ cell separation produced CD45RA+ naive and CD45RA-negative memory subsets. In the case of this clone: The antigen remains undetermined.

This receptor was obtained from a man aged 18 to 29 in good health. The sequencing input was naive CD4+ T cells sorted from blood. As for subset: CD45RA+ positively selected. The chain combines TRBV4-3 with TRBJ2-3, with 7 bases lining up with TRBD1. As DNA, the CDR3 is TGCGCCAGCAGCCGTCGTGCGACAGGGAGCACAGATACGCAGTATTTT. Protein product: CASSRRATGSTDTQYF.